These 21 T cell receptor beta chains share one sample of origin, sequenced in a study of T-cell reconstitution after alpha-beta-depleted transplantation in children. For TCRbeta, the library was prepared with unique molecular identifiers. TCRdb re-called the PCR reads through MiXCR, storing one row per CDR3 protein. This table holds 80,000 or so distinct CDR3 sequences, around an eighth found once. Sequencing was performed on PBMCs, mostly from graft donor cells, taken 180 days after TCRalphabeta/CD19-depleted stem cell transplant. The source of these receptors is a male patient aged 2-10 years who had a stem cell transplant for acute lymphoblastic leukemia, so the T cells may come from the graft donor.

The chain uses TRBV29-1 and TRBJ2-5, with TRBD1 matching 9 bases. V was pared by 6 bases and J by 5 bases, with 7 bases of the junction left unmatched. The CDR3 length is 13 residues. Germline V gene data show CDR1 as SQVTM and CDR2 as ANQGSEA. CDR3 DNA sequence: TGCAGCGTCCTACAGGGGGCGTGGGAGACCCAGTACTTC. This codes for CSVLQGAWETQYF.

This clonotype has just a few counts. This chain links TRBV28 with TRBJ2-5, with no clear D. Germline V gene sequence: CDR1 MDHEN, CDR2 SYDVKM. The CDR3 loop spans 14 amino acids. Trimming pared 3 bases from V and 2 bases from J, leaving 10 bases between. The CDR3 nucleotides are TGTGCCAGCAGTTTTCACCTTACGCAAGAGACCCAGTACTTC. This codes for CASSFHLTQETQYF. Filled out from reference TRBV28 and TRBJ2-5, the complete variable domain reads DVKVTQSSRYLVKRTGEKVFLECVQDMDHENMFWYRQDPGLGLRLIYFSYDVKMKEKGDIPEGYSVSREKKERFSLILESASTNQTSMYLCASSFHLTQETQYFGPGTRLLVL.

The chain has TRBV15 and TRBJ1-5; 7 nucleotides agree with TRBD1. Looked up from germline, CDR1 is LNHNV and CDR2 is YYDKDF (reference sequence). The CDR3 has 15 residues. The V gene end was trimmed by 0 bases and the J gene end by 4 bases; junction bases not matched to a gene: 3. Written as DNA, the CDR3 is TGTGCCACCAGCAGAGAGGACAGGAGGAATCAGCCCCAGCATTTT. This codes for CATSREDRRNQPQHF.

This chain uses TRBV4-2 with TRBJ1-2; D uncertain. Trimming stripped 1 base from V and 2 bases from J, with 11 bases between. This CDR3 has 15 residues. Germline V gene data show CDR1 as LGHNA and CDR2 as YNFKEQ. CDR3 sequence (DNA): TGTGCCAGCAGCCAAGCGGGAACAGCAAACTATGGCTACACCTTC. The encoded protein is CASSQAGTANYGYTF.

J is TRBJ1-1 and V is TRBV12-3 or TRBV12-4; TRBD1 matches 7 bases. This CDR3 region has 15 residues. Losses at the gene ends were 1 base for V and 3 bases for J; bases not matched to a gene: 5. The CDR3 sequence is CASSLGQGDDTEAFF. The CDR3 DNA sequence: TGTGCCAGCAGTTTAGGACAGGGTGATGACACTGAAGCTTTCTTT.

The CDR3 nucleotides are TGTGCCAGCAGCGTCCGTGGAGGGAACACCATATATTTT. Encoded protein: CASSVRGGNTIYF. This chain uses TRBV9 with TRBJ1-3; unclear D gene. The germline V gene encodes CDR1 SGDLS and CDR2 YYNGEE. CDR3 length: 13 amino acids. With 2 bases removed from V and 7 bases from J, the gap between germline ends came to 10 bases.

The J gene is TRBJ1-1, the V gene TRBV28, with TRBD1 matching over 10 bases. This CDR3 comprises 16 residues. The germline V gene has CDR1 MDHEN and CDR2 SYDVKM. The V gene end was trimmed by 4 bases and the J gene end by 5 bases; junction bases not matched to a gene: 10. The CDR3 protein is CASSSPRTGGLTEAFF. As DNA, the CDR3 is TGTGCCAGCAGTTCTCCCCGGACAGGGGGACTGACTGAAGCTTTCTTT. Drawing the rest from reference TRBV28 and TRBJ1-1, the complete variable domain is DVKVTQSSRYLVKRTGEKVFLECVQDMDHENMFWYRQDPGLGLRLIYFSYDVKMKEKGDIPEGYSVSREKKERFSLILESASTNQTSMYLCASSSPRTGGLTEAFFGQGTRLTVV.

This clonotype was counted a few times. This chain uses TRBV18 with TRBJ1-2; D might be TRBD1 (5 bases). Trimming took off 1 base at V and 8 bases at J, with 14 bases between the two ends. CDR1 and CDR2 from the germline V gene are KGHSH and LQKENI. The CDR3 has 14 amino acids. CDR3 sequence: CASSPLRGLSGYTF. As DNA, the CDR3 is TGTGCCAGCTCACCACTGCGGGGGTTAAGCGGCTACACCTTC.

This clonotype turned up a few times. The CDR3 here is CASSLREMNTEAFF. DNA of the CDR3: TGTGCCAGCAGTTTAAGGGAGATGAACACTGAAGCTTTCTTT. V is TRBV12-3 or TRBV12-4 and J is TRBJ1-1; D gene uncertain. V was shortened by 2 bases and J by 0 bases, with 7 bases between the two germline ends. The CDR3 has 14 amino acids.

There are a few counts of this clonotype. This chain joins TRBV9 and TRBJ2-7, with a weak D call TRBD1 (6 bases). The CDR3 contains 15 residues. V lost 4 bases, J lost 9 bases, and 23 bases lay in between. Germline-derived CDR1 and CDR2 are SGDLS and YYNGEE. The CDR3 region is CASSLAPQGPGRQYF. In DNA form, the CDR3 reads TGTGCCAGCAGCTTAGCCCCCCAGGGGCCGGGTAGGCAGTACTTC.

CDR3 sequence reads: CASSPSGIDNIDEQFF. In DNA, the CDR3 is TGCGCCAGCAGCCCTAGCGGTATCGACAATATCGATGAGCAGTTCTTC. V gene TRBV4-3 combines with J gene TRBJ2-1; 7 bases align to TRBD2. Germline V gene data show CDR1 as LGHNA and CDR2 as YSLEER. This CDR3 comprises 16 residues. The junction had 14 bases not matched to a gene; V was cut back by 4 bases and J by 8 bases.

V and J are TRBV5-1 and TRBJ2-7; 12 positions agree with TRBD2. The CDR3 is 15 residues long. Germline loops: CDR1 SGHRS, CDR2 YFSETQ. Unmatched junction bases numbered 5, after V lost 5 bases and J lost 2 bases. The CDR3 region is CASRLGLAGTYEQYF. CDR3 in DNA: TGCGCCAGCAGACTAGGACTAGCGGGGACCTACGAGCAGTACTTC.

This clonotype has more than one count but fewer than ten. The chain uses TRBV28 and TRBJ2-4; D unclear. The V gene lost 2 bases and the J gene lost 14 bases, with 16 bases spanning the gap. Germline V gene sequence: CDR1 MDHEN, CDR2 SYDVKM. The CDR3 runs to 13 residues. The DNA of the CDR3 is TGTGCCAGCAGTTTACGCTCCCCATCGGTAGAGTACTTC. This encodes CASSLRSPSVEYF.

This clonotype appeared a few times. The chain has TRBV4-3 and TRBJ2-1, with D unclear. Deletions cut 0 bases from V and 14 bases from J, with 14 bases between. There are 13 residues in the CDR3. The germline V gene encodes CDR1 LGHNA and CDR2 YSLEER. The CDR3 nucleotides read TGCGCCAGCAGCCAAGAAGGCGTTCTCACTGAGTTCTTC. Encoded protein: CASSQEGVLTEFF.

This clonotype has at least ten counts. This chain links TRBV29-1 with TRBJ2-7; TRBD1 agrees at 7 bases. This CDR3 spans 13 amino acids. V trimming: 8 bases; J trimming: 0 bases; junction bases outside the gene matches: 7. From germline, CDR1 is SQVTM and CDR2 ANQGSEA. CDR3 in amino acids: CSTRQGASYEQYF. CDR3 coding DNA: TGCAGCACCCGACAGGGCGCCTCCTACGAGCAGTACTTC.

This clonotype was observed a few times. V usage is TRBV6-5 and J usage is TRBJ1-3; possible D gene TRBD1, 5 bases. The CDR3 covers 17 residues. V was shortened by 2 bases and J by 0 bases, with 14 bases between the two germline ends. The V gene's germline CDR1 is MNHEY and CDR2 SVGAGI. CDR3 amino acids: CASSYGLGALSGNTIYF. The CDR3 DNA is TGTGCCAGCAGTTACGGCCTCGGGGCTCTCTCTGGAAACACCATATATTTT.

This clonotype was picked up a small number of times. The V and J genes are TRBV5-1 and TRBJ1-2; the D gene is possibly TRBD1 (5 bases). Germline assignment: CDR1 SGHRS and CDR2 YFSETQ. V lost 0 bases and J 12 bases, leaving 9 bases between the germline ends. The CDR3 covers 11 residues. The CDR3 coding sequence is TGCGCCAGCAGCTTGGCGGGACCCCACACCTTC. Translated: CASSLAGPHTF.

This clonotype was seen at least ten times. The V and J genes are TRBV29-1 and TRBJ2-3; unclear D gene. The V gene lost 2 bases and the J gene lost 0 bases, with 12 bases spanning the gap. The germline gives CDR1 SQVTM, CDR2 ANQGSEA. CDR3 length: 15 residues. The CDR3 is CSVESQYPSTDTQYF. CDR3 coding DNA: TGCAGCGTTGAATCACAGTACCCTAGCACAGATACGCAGTATTTT.

This clonotype was seen more than once but under ten times. The chain has TRBV5-1 and TRBJ1-2; D is unclear. Trimming cost V 4 bases and J 4 bases, with 14 bases left between them. Germline lookup yields CDR1 SGHRS and CDR2 YFSETQ. CDR3 length equals 14 residues. In nucleotides, the CDR3 is TGCGCCAGCAGCACTTCGTCCCTTTCCTATGGCTACACCTTC. This gives the protein CASSTSSLSYGYTF.

Only a few counts were recorded for this clonotype. V gene TRBV4-3 combines with J gene TRBJ2-6, with TRBD2 as a possible D gene (6 bases). The CDR3 extends over 15 amino acids. In germline, CDR1 is LGHNA, CDR2 YSLEER. V shed 4 bases and J shed 1 base, with 8 bases lying between them. CDR3 loop: CASSRAGSGANVLTF. CDR3 in DNA: TGCGCCAGCAGCCGGGCGGGGTCTGGGGCCAACGTCCTGACTTTC.

This clonotype was observed a few times. The genes are TRBV28 and TRBJ2-1; 7 nucleotides agree with TRBD2. This CDR3 contains 17 residues. The V segment lost 3 bases and the J segment 6 bases; nucleotides outside the gene matches: 14. CDR1 is MDHEN and CDR2 is SYDVKM in the germline V gene. DNA for the CDR3: TGTGCCAGCAGTTTTGGGGGAGGGGAAAGTAGCTTCAATGAGCAGTTCTTC. This encodes CASSFGGGESSFNEQFF. Combining the CDR3 with reference TRBV28 and TRBJ2-1 gives the whole variable domain DVKVTQSSRYLVKRTGEKVFLECVQDMDHENMFWYRQDPGLGLRLIYFSYDVKMKEKGDIPEGYSVSREKKERFSLILESASTNQTSMYLCASSFGGGESSFNEQFFGPGTRLTVL.